This TCR beta chain was retrieved from a study of human thymus T cells. Notes on the study in general: Both thymic and peripheral blood repertoires showed apparently biased V and J usage.

Corrective surgery for congenital heart defects was being performed on the healthy Finnish infants who served as donors. Genomic DNA was extracted from every available blood leukocyte. The CDR3 is made up of 15 amino acids. The V end lost 4 bases, the J end lost 5 bases, and 18 bases lay between the germline ends. The germline V gene has CDR1 SGHRS and CDR2 YFSETQ. Comment on this clone: Its antigen remains unknown.

Sequencing used immunoSEQ multiplex PCR; TCRdb keeps in-frame clones, though not all of them. The table shows tens of thousands of clones, with around 94% occurring only once. The sample taken for sequencing was blood. The receptor was isolated from a boy under two years old with a congenital heart defect but otherwise immunologically healthy. The rearrangement links TRBV5-1 to TRBJ1-1; the D gene is possibly TRBD1 (5 bases). CDR3 sequence: CASSVSGRQMTEAFF. In nucleotides, the CDR3 is TGCGCCAGCAGCGTATCCGGGCGACAGATGACTGAAGCTTTCTTT.